This T cell receptor beta chain was sequenced for a study of blood T cell repertoires in COVID-19. Overall study context: There were acute and convalescent COVID-19 samples, and they came from the United States, Italy and Spain. Sample material is recorded as cDNA or gDNA derived from T cells, B-cell-depleted T cells, or PBMCs.

Germline V gives CDR1 SGHVS, CDR2 FQNEAQ. Trimming cost V 5 bases and J 6 bases, with 13 bases left between them. CDR3 length: 13 amino acids. Authors' analysis steps: Scientists estimated how many nucleated cells there were by amplifying reference gene primers. The repertoire was sequenced with immunoSEQ multiplex PCR; TCRdb's copy has only in-frame clones and lacks some. That table is the source of V, J and clone size, and D and trimming were worked out from the DNA. Of fewer than 50,000 clones listed, less than 80% are singletons. The specimen was peripheral blood. This clonotype was sampled from a man between 70 and 80 years old with acute or convalescent COVID-19. The chain combines TRBV7-8 with TRBJ1-2, with D maybe TRBD1 (6 bases). CDR3 DNA: TGTGCCAGCAGCCAACAGGGTGGCGATGGCTACACCTTC. Its protein is CASSQQGGDGYTF. Looking up the rest from reference TRBV7-8 and TRBJ1-2 gives the full variable domain: GAGVSQSPRYKVAKRGQDVALRCDPISGHVSLFWYQQALGQGPEFLTYFQNEAQLDKSGLPSDRFFAERPEGSVSTLKIQRTQQEDSAVYLCASSQQGGDGYTFGSGTRLTVV.